What follows are 29 T cell receptor beta chains derived from one specimen sequenced in a study of blood T cells in healthy people across ages. Together with a sample-barcoded 5' primer, a J-beta primer mix was included in a second PCR lasting 7 to 11 cycles. TCRdb ran MiXCR on the 5' RACE reads and lists one entry per CDR3 protein. The data show fewer than 1,200,000 distinct CDR3 sequences, under 30% seen once. These data were also reused for a study on T cells of mothers and their children.

The sequenced sample was blood. Receptor source: a girl under 10 years old in good health.

This clonotype was seen ten or more times. The gene calls are TRBV4-1 and TRBJ1-2, with D unclear. Germline CDR1 and CDR2: MGHRA and YSYEKL. The CDR3 is 13 residues long. Trimming stripped 1 base from V and 12 bases from J, with 15 bases between. The CDR3 sequence is CASSQVRLAWHTF. The CDR3, as DNA: TGCGCCAGCAGCCAAGTAAGGCTGGCCTGGCACACCTTC.

The rearrangement links TRBV9 to TRBJ2-2; no firm D call. There are 14 residues in the CDR3. Trimming pared 10 bases from V and 0 bases from J, leaving 13 bases between. Looked up from germline, CDR1 is SGDLS and CDR2 is YYNGEE. CDR3 amino acids: CAARQDANTGELFF. CDR3 nucleotides: TGTGCCGCCCGGCAGGATGCGAACACCGGGGAGCTGTTTTTT.

Many counts were recorded for this clonotype. V usage is TRBV20-1 and J usage is TRBJ1-2; 8 bases agree with TRBD1. V lost 1 base to trimming and J lost 8 bases; unmatched junction nucleotides: 18. The CDR3 has 17 residues. The V gene's germline CDR1 is DFQATT and CDR2 SNEGSKA (reference sequence). The CDR3 loop is CSARGLPQETGVWGYTF. Here the CDR3 DNA reads TGCAGTGCTAGAGGCCTTCCACAGGAGACAGGGGTCTGGGGCTACACCTTC.

A word on this clonotype: Mismatch with germline at one junction end may stem from a read error. The chain combines TRBV4-3 with TRBJ1-6; 7 nucleotides align to TRBD1. This CDR3 contains 16 residues. Looked up from germline, CDR1 is LGHNA and CDR2 is YSLEER. The CDR3 nucleotides are TGCGCCGGCAGCCAGGAAATATCAGGGGGTGATTCACCCCTCCACTTT. It is translated as CAGSQEISGGDSPLHF.

The rearrangement links TRBV7-8 to TRBJ2-7; D is possibly TRBD1 (9 bases). Between the trimmed V and J ends, which lost 5 bases and 2 bases, there was a span of 19 bases. CDR3 length equals 16 residues. Germline V CDR1 and CDR2: SGHVS, FQNEAQ. The CDR3 here is CASSLTGGTGTYEQYF. The CDR3 coding sequence is TGTGCCAGCAGCCTCACGGGAGGGACAGGGACCTACGAGCAGTACTTC.

Regarding this clonotype: Its ends do not fully match the called genes, so a read error is possible. The rearrangement uses TRBV2 and TRBJ2-7, with 12 nucleotides matching TRBD2. The CDR3 spans 14 residues. Germline values: CDR1 SNHLY, CDR2 FYNNEI. CDR3 loop: CASMRLAGVFEQYF. The CDR3 DNA sequence: TGCGCCAGCATGCGACTAGCGGGAGTTTTCGAGCAGTACTTC.

This chain links TRBV7-9 with TRBJ2-4, with a possible D match to TRBD1 (6 bases). In germline, CDR1 is SEHNR, CDR2 FQNEAQ (reference sequence). There are 12 residues in the CDR3. V dropped 3 bases and J dropped 8 bases, with 8 bases sitting between them. In nucleotides, the CDR3 is TGTGCCAGCAGCTTGAAGGGGGACATTCAGTACTTC. It translates to CASSLKGDIQYF. The full variable domain, its missing parts supplied by reference TRBV7-9 and TRBJ2-4, is DTGVSQNPRHKITKRGQNVTFRCDPISEHNRLYWYRQTLGQGPEFLTYFQNEAQLEKSRLLSDRFSAERPKGSFSTLEIQRTEQGDSAMYLCASSLKGDIQYFGAGTRLSVL.

The V call is TRBV3-1, the J call TRBJ2-3; D may be TRBD2 (6 bases). Germline CDR1 and CDR2: LGHDT and YNNKEL (reference sequence). The CDR3 sequence is 14 residues long. Trimming shortened V by 11 bases and J by 2 bases, and 17 bases separated the two germline ends. CDR3 loop: CAGLLAEPTDTQYF. The CDR3 DNA follows: TGTGCCGGACTACTAGCTGAACCCACAGATACGCAGTATTTT.

Turning to this clonotype: No conserved phenylalanine or tryptophan ends this CDR3, so it is likely a read error. V and J are TRBV5-6 and TRBJ2-1, with D possibly matching TRBD1 (8 bases). The J call may be incorrect, as the DNA end agrees better with TRBJ2-7. Per germline, CDR1 SGHDT and CDR2 YYEEEE. The CDR3 extends over 15 amino acids. The CDR3 spells CASSFIGQGGHEQYL. The CDR3 DNA reads as TGTGCCAGCAGCTTTATTGGACAGGGAGGGCACGAGCAGTACCTC.

This clonotype turned up a few times. The V and J genes are TRBV20-1 and TRBJ1-2, with D perhaps matching TRBD1 (5 bases). Germline V gives CDR1 DFQATT, CDR2 SNEGSKA (reference sequence). The CDR3 contains 13 residues. The ends were cut back, 1 base at V and 5 bases at J, with 11 bases in the middle. The CDR3 spells CSARGSRQYGYTF. The CDR3 DNA is TGCAGTGCTAGAGGGTCCAGACAGTATGGCTACACCTTC.

A remark on this clonotype: The junction does not match germline at one end; this may be a read error. The chain joins TRBV6-4 to TRBJ2-3; 8 bases match TRBD1. CDR3 length equals 15 residues. Looked up from germline, CDR1 is MRHNA and CDR2 is SNTAGT. The CDR3 DNA is TGTGCCGGCAGTGACGGACAGGGCCGCACAGATGCGCAGTATTTT. It translates to CAGSDGQGRTDAQYF.

There are many counts of this clonotype. The rearrangement links TRBV4-2 to TRBJ1-1; D possibly corresponds to TRBD1 (5 bases). V was clipped by 4 bases and J by 5 bases, with 8 bases between them. CDR1 LGHNA and CDR2 YNFKEQ come from the germline V gene. There are 12 residues in the CDR3. CDR3 nucleotides: TGTGCCAGCAGCCCAGGGAGGACTGAAGCTTTCTTT. Its protein is CASSPGRTEAFF.

The chain combines TRBV27 with TRBJ1-2, with no clear D. V lost 3 bases to trimming and J lost 3 bases, with 8 bases between them. Germline values: CDR1 MNHEY, CDR2 SMNVEV (reference sequence). The CDR3 runs to 13 residues. The CDR3 sequence: CASSFGLYYGYTF. CDR3 coding DNA: TGTGCCAGCAGTTTTGGACTTTACTATGGCTACACCTTC.

This clonotype was counted between two and nine times. This sequence joins TRBV7-9 and TRBJ2-5; 11 bases are shared with TRBD2. The J call may be incorrect, as the DNA end agrees better with TRBJ2-1. The CDR3 length is 15 residues. CDR1 and CDR2 (germline): SEHNR, FQNEAQ (reference sequence). In DNA, the CDR3 is TGTGCCAGCAGCCTGCCGACTAGCGGGACGGATGAGCAGTTCTTC. Translated: CASSLPTSGTDEQFF.

There are a few counts of this clonotype. J is TRBJ2-1 and V is TRBV2; D call uncertain. The assigned J gene may be wrong: the sequence end matches TRBJ2-7 better. This CDR3 has 13 residues. CDR1 is SNHLY and CDR2 is FYNNEI in the germline V gene. This chain's CDR3 is CASRAVTAYEQYF. In nucleotides, the CDR3 is TGTGCCAGCAGGGCGGTAACCGCCTACGAGCAGTACTTC.

This clonotype was recorded only once. V usage is TRBV15 and J usage is TRBJ2-1; D is unclear. Matching the DNA end better, TRBJ2-7 makes the J call doubtful. Germline assignment: CDR1 LNHNV and CDR2 YYDKDF (reference sequence). This CDR3 spans 15 amino acids. CDR3 loop: CATSRDTTATYEQYF. The CDR3 DNA sequence: TGTGCCACCAGCAGAGATACAACAGCCACCTACGAGCAGTACTTC.

The chain carries TRBV28 and TRBJ2-5; D call uncertain. Trimming stripped 3 bases from V and 5 bases from J, with 16 bases between. The CDR3 has 15 amino acids. Germline CDR1 reads MDHEN; CDR2 reads SYDVKM. The CDR3 sequence is CASSFDLEVGETQYF. The CDR3 region has the DNA TGTGCCAGCAGTTTTGATCTAGAGGTCGGGGAGACCCAGTACTTC.

The J gene is TRBJ2-1, the V gene TRBV28; D uncertain. The ends were cut back, 4 bases at V and 0 bases at J, with 7 bases in the middle. CDR3 length: 14 amino acids. Per germline, CDR1 MDHEN and CDR2 SYDVKM. The CDR3 here is CASSYQISYNEQFF. CDR3 nucleotides: TGTGCCAGCAGTTACCAGATCTCCTACAATGAGCAGTTCTTC.

This clonotype was observed a few times. The chain employs TRBV20-1 and TRBJ2-5; 16 bases agree with TRBD2. The J call could be wrong; TRBJ2-7 is a better fit for the DNA end. The CDR3 sequence is 18 residues long. Per germline, CDR1 DFQATT and CDR2 SNEGSKA (reference sequence). The CDR3 is CSARQGLAGGEFGYEQYF. The CDR3 nucleotides are TGCAGTGCTAGGCAGGGACTAGCGGGGGGGGAGTTTGGGTACGAGCAGTACTTC.

The genes are TRBV28 and TRBJ2-7, with D possibly being TRBD1 (5 bases). The germline V and J ends were trimmed by 10 bases and 1 base, with 17 bases remaining between them. The CDR3 has 14 amino acids. Per the germline V gene, CDR1 is MDHEN and CDR2 is SYDVKM. In DNA, the CDR3 is TGTGCCACGTACAGGCTCGAGCCTTCCTACGAGCAGTACTTC. The encoded protein is CATYRLEPSYEQYF.

In this sample, this clonotype turned up a few times. The V and J genes are TRBV24-1 and TRBJ1-1, with a weak D call TRBD1 (5 bases). The CDR3 has 16 amino acids. V lost 3 bases, J lost 1 base, and 14 bases lay in between. Germline lookup yields CDR1 KGHDR and CDR2 SFDVKD. CDR3 in amino acids: CATSDLFQGRNTEAFF. The CDR3 nucleotides read TGTGCCACCAGTGATCTTTTTCAGGGCAGGAACACTGAAGCTTTCTTT.

The chain employs TRBV27 and TRBJ1-4, with 11 bases that match TRBD1. V lost 5 bases and J lost 5; bases outside the gene matches: 10. Germline-derived CDR1 and CDR2 are MNHEY and SMNVEV (reference sequence). The CDR3 has 17 amino acids. The CDR3: CASSGTGQGEGNEKLFF. DNA for the CDR3: TGTGCCAGCAGTGGGACGGGACAGGGGGAAGGCAATGAAAAACTGTTTTTT.

J is TRBJ2-1 and V is TRBV6-5; 7 nucleotides match TRBD1. V lost 6 bases to trimming and J lost 7 bases; unmatched junction nucleotides: 9. CDR1 MNHEY and CDR2 SVGAGI come from the germline V gene. This CDR3 has 14 residues. This CDR3 reads CASRSDRVANEQFF. The DNA for the CDR3 is TGTGCCAGCAGATCCGACAGGGTGGCAAATGAGCAGTTCTTC.

The rearrangement links TRBV5-1 to TRBJ2-5; 7 bases match TRBD2. The trim removed 2 bases at V and 1 base at J, leaving 5 bases unmatched. Germline V CDR1 and CDR2: SGHRS, YFSETQ. The CDR3 consists of 15 residues. The CDR3 is CASSFLRGVQETQYF. The CDR3 coding sequence is TGCGCCAGCAGCTTTCTCCGGGGGGTCCAAGAGACCCAGTACTTC.

This clonotype was counted a few times. V is TRBV7-2 and J is TRBJ2-5; TRBD2 matches at 11 bases. CDR3 length equals 16 residues. With 4 bases clipped from V and 3 bases from J, the junction kept 7 bases outside the gene matches. The germline V gene has CDR1 SGHTA and CDR2 FQGNSA. CDR3 bases: TGTGCCAGCAGCTCTCATAGCGGGGGGGCAGAAGAGACCCAGTACTTC. It encodes CASSSHSGGAEETQYF. Variable domain in full (rest from reference TRBV7-2 and TRBJ2-5): GAGVSQSPSNKVTEKGKDVELRCDPISGHTALYWYRQSLGQGLEFLIYFQGNSAPDKSGLPSDRFSAERTGGSVSTLTIQRTQQEDSAVYLCASSSHSGGAEETQYFGPGTRLLVL.

This clonotype has ten or more counts. The chain combines TRBV9 with TRBJ1-1; perhaps TRBD1 as D (6 bases). Per the germline V gene, CDR1 is SGDLS and CDR2 is YYNGEE. Trimming pared 0 bases from V and 3 bases from J, leaving 6 bases between. The CDR3 has 13 amino acids. CDR3 in amino acids: CASSVDRDTEAFF. The CDR3 DNA reads as TGTGCCAGCAGCGTAGACAGGGACACTGAAGCTTTCTTT. The entire variable domain, with the rest obtained from reference TRBV9 and TRBJ1-1, is as follows: DSGVTQTPKHLITATGQRVTLRCSPRSGDLSVYWYQQSLDQGLQFLIQYYNGEERAKGNILERFSAQQFPDLHSELNLSSLELGDSALYFCASSVDRDTEAFFGQGTRLTVV.

This clonotype has more than one count but fewer than ten. Written as DNA, the CDR3 is TGTGCCAGCAACTACAGGGAATGGAATGAGCAGTTCTTC. It yields the protein CASNYREWNEQFF. The rearrangement joins TRBV27 to TRBJ2-1; TRBD1 might be the D (6 bases). Germline CDR1 reads MNHEY; CDR2 reads SMNVEV (reference sequence). This CDR3 has 13 amino acids. With 7 bases removed from V and 7 bases from J, the gap between germline ends came to 14 bases.

This rearrangement joins TRBV7-9 to TRBJ2-5; perhaps TRBD1 as D (5 bases). The V gene's germline CDR1 is SEHNR and CDR2 FQNEAQ (reference sequence). Trimming took 3 bases from V and 1 from J, leaving 15 bases between them. The CDR3 has 16 residues. The CDR3 spells CASSLLPPTVQETQYF. Here the CDR3 DNA reads TGTGCCAGCAGCTTGTTACCCCCGACAGTCCAAGAGACCCAGTACTTC.

In its sample, this clonotype was seen a few times. The V call is TRBV28, the J call TRBJ2-7; D assignment may be TRBD1 or TRBD2 (5 bases each). With the DNA end fitting TRBJ2-1 better, the J assignment may be wrong. The CDR3 sequence is 15 residues long. Germline loops: CDR1 MDHEN, CDR2 SYDVKM. CDR3 sequence: CASRLQESGWDEQFF. CDR3 nucleotide sequence: TGTGCCAGCAGGTTACAGGAAAGCGGATGGGATGAGCAGTTCTTC.